Listed here are 31 T cell receptor beta chains from one sample, sequenced in a study of control samples from healthy donors and cancer patients. Some clones are missing from TCRdb's copy, which holds only in-frame ones; the method was immunoSEQ multiplex PCR. The sample lists roughly 130,000 clones, more than 80% occurring once. The sequenced sample was blood. These receptors came from a young man in good health.

The J gene is TRBJ1-3, the V gene TRBV5-8, with a weak D call TRBD1 (6 bases). This CDR3 is 15 amino acids long. The V end lost 0 bases, the J end lost 7 bases, and 14 bases lay between the germline ends. The germline V gene has CDR1 SGHTS and CDR2 YDEGEE. As DNA, the CDR3 is TGTGCCAGCAGCTTGGCGCTGGGGGCGGGGAACACCATATATTTT. It translates to CASSLALGAGNTIYF.

The chain combines TRBV7-3 with TRBJ2-1, with D maybe TRBD2 (5 bases). Trimming left V 4 bases short and J 5 bases short, with 6 bases between. The CDR3 sequence is 12 residues long. Germline V gives CDR1 SGHTA, CDR2 FQGTGA. CDR3 region: CASSWGDNEQFF. The CDR3 bases are TGTGCCAGCAGCTGGGGAGACAATGAGCAGTTCTTC.

The genes are TRBV29-1 and TRBJ2-1; tentatively, D is TRBD1 (5 bases). Germline lookup yields CDR1 SQVTM and CDR2 ANQGSEA. The CDR3 is 12 amino acids. Trimming cost V 4 bases and J 4 bases, with 8 bases left between them. The CDR3 DNA sequence: TGCAGCGTTGGCGGACAATACAATGAGCAGTTCTTC. Its translation: CSVGGQYNEQFF.

The V call is TRBV27, the J call TRBJ1-1, with D perhaps TRBD1 (6 bases). The CDR3 loop spans 13 amino acids. The V and J ends lost 4 bases and 5 bases respectively, with 11 bases between them. The germline CDR1 and CDR2 sequences are MNHEY and SMNVEV (reference sequence). The DNA for the CDR3 is TGTGCCAGCAGTTGGGCGGGGGCAACTGAAGCTTTCTTT. Protein: CASSWAGATEAFF.

This chain joins TRBV9 and TRBJ2-2; TRBD2 is a possible D gene (5 bases). Looked up from germline, CDR1 is SGDLS and CDR2 is YYNGEE. The CDR3 is 14 residues long. V lost 4 bases to trimming and J lost 2 bases, with 9 bases between them. The CDR3, as DNA: TGTGCCAGCAGCCCAGGACTTAACACCGGGGAGCTGTTTTTT. As protein: CASSPGLNTGELFF.

The V gene is TRBV4-1, the J gene TRBJ1-6; D not resolved. This CDR3 comprises 20 residues. CDR1 and CDR2 (germline): MGHRA, YSYEKL. V was clipped by 0 bases and J by 5 bases, with 23 bases between them. CDR3 coding DNA: TGCGCCAGCAGCCAAGATCAAGTAGGGCTCTCGGTGGGTCATAATTCACCCCTCCACTTT. Its protein is CASSQDQVGLSVGHNSPLHF.

This chain joins TRBV6-1 and TRBJ2-5; D could derive from TRBD1 or TRBD2 (6 bases each). V lost 2 bases and J 5 bases, leaving 21 bases between the germline ends. CDR3 length equals 17 residues. Germline-derived CDR1 and CDR2 are MNHNS and SASEGT. This CDR3 reads CASSETSIWGARETQYF. The CDR3 coding sequence is TGTGCCAGCAGTGAAACTAGTATTTGGGGGGCACGGGAGACCCAGTACTTC.

The chain combines TRBV3-1 (or the pseudogene TRBV3-2) with TRBJ2-5; TRBD2 matches at 10 bases. The CDR3 loop spans 17 amino acids. Germline trimming cut 0 bases from V and 5 bases from J; bases unmatched to any gene: 9. Germline V gene sequence: CDR1 LGHDT, CDR2 YNNKEL (reference sequence). CDR3 sequence: CASSQDSWLAGAETQYF. The CDR3 DNA follows: TGTGCCAGCAGCCAAGATTCTTGGCTAGCGGGAGCGGAGACCCAGTACTTC.

V usage is TRBV6-5 and J usage is TRBJ2-5, with no clear D. The V end was cut by 6 bases, the J end by 5 bases, with 13 bases between. Germline V lookup: CDR1 MNHEY, CDR2 SVGAGI. The CDR3 covers 13 residues. In DNA form, the CDR3 reads TGTGCCAGCAGCTCCCCCCCCGAGGAGACCCAGTACTTC. This sequence encodes CASSSPPEETQYF.

CDR3 nucleotide sequence: TGTGCCAGCAGCCTAAACAGTGGGTCCTACGAGCAGTACTTC. Its protein product is CASSLNSGSYEQYF. V usage is TRBV5-6 and J usage is TRBJ2-7; D gene ambiguous. The CDR3 totals 14 residues. Per germline, CDR1 SGHDT and CDR2 YYEEEE. With 4 bases removed from V and 1 base from J, the gap between germline ends came to 12 bases. The entire variable domain, with the rest obtained from reference TRBV5-6 and TRBJ2-7, is as follows: DAGVTQSPTHLIKTRGQQVTLRCSPKSGHDTVSWYQQALGQGPQFIFQYYEEEERQRGNFPDRFSGHQFPNYSSELNVNALLLGDSALYLCASSLNSGSYEQYFGPGTRLTVT.

The chain joins TRBV19 to TRBJ1-5, with unresolved D. Germline-derived CDR1 and CDR2 are LNHDA and SQIVND (reference sequence). The CDR3 is 13 amino acids. Trimming removed 3 bases from V and 7 bases from J, with 10 bases in between. The DNA for the CDR3 is TGTGCCAGTAGTATCCCGGTAGGACAGCCCCAGCATTTT. Protein sequence: CASSIPVGQPQHF.

The chain carries TRBV19 and TRBJ1-4, with D possibly matching TRBD1 (6 bases). Germline values: CDR1 LNHDA, CDR2 SQIVND (reference sequence). This CDR3 contains 15 residues. With 5 bases removed from V and 3 bases from J, the gap between germline ends came to 13 bases. The CDR3 bases are TGTGCCAGTAGTCGTCGACAGGATGCTAATGAAAAACTGTTTTTT. Translated, it gives CASSRRQDANEKLFF.

This chain joins TRBV5-4 and TRBJ1-6, with D uncertain. V was trimmed by 2 bases and J by 5 bases, leaving 11 bases between them. Germline V gene sequence: CDR1 SGHNT, CDR2 YYREEE (reference sequence). The CDR3 extends over 15 amino acids. CDR3 bases: TGTGCCAGCAGCTTCGGGCCGGTGAATAATTCACCCCTCCACTTT. Protein: CASSFGPVNNSPLHF.

CDR3 loop: CASSPVLGQETQYF. CDR3 nucleotide sequence: TGTGCCAGCAGTCCCGTCTTGGGGCAAGAGACCCAGTACTTC. The chain joins TRBV27 to TRBJ2-5; D remains unclear. V gave up 5 bases and J gave up 2 bases, with 12 bases separating them. This CDR3 comprises 14 residues. Per germline, CDR1 MNHEY and CDR2 SMNVEV (reference sequence).

This clone was seen only once. V usage is TRBV20-1 and J usage is TRBJ1-1; no reliable D call. In germline, CDR1 is DFQATT, CDR2 SNEGSKA (reference sequence). V was cut by 3 bases and J by 4 bases, with 12 bases left in between. This CDR3 contains 13 residues. The CDR3 DNA reads TGCAGTGCTAGTCCTGGGGTCGGCACTGAAGCTTTCTTT. This translates into CSASPGVGTEAFF.

This chain links TRBV3-1 (or the pseudogene TRBV3-2) with TRBJ1-1, with D possibly TRBD1 on 5 matching bases. The CDR3 loop spans 14 amino acids. Trimming removed 7 bases at V and 2 bases at J, with 14 bases between. Germline V gene sequence: CDR1 LGHDT, CDR2 YNNKEL (reference sequence). DNA of the CDR3: TGTGCCAGCACCCCAGGGAAACCTAACACTGAAGCTTTCTTT. This codes for CASTPGKPNTEAFF.

CDR3 DNA sequence: TGTGCCAGCAGCTACAAGATGGGGGAGACCCAGTACTTC. Translating gives CASSYKMGETQYF. This chain links TRBV6-5 with TRBJ2-5, with D unclear. V lost 6 bases, J lost 5 bases, and 13 bases lay in between. CDR3 length equals 13 residues. Germline CDR1 reads MNHEY; CDR2 reads SVGAGI.

This clone was found once. This chain uses TRBV27 with TRBJ2-7; TRBD2 aligns across 11 bases. Looked up from germline, CDR1 is MNHEY and CDR2 is SMNVEV (reference sequence). The CDR3 is 17 amino acids. The V segment lost 5 bases and the J segment 4 bases; nucleotides outside the gene matches: 13. CDR3 sequence: CASSATGTSGELYEQYV. CDR3 bases: TGTGCCAGCAGTGCCACCGGGACTAGCGGTGAACTGTACGAGCAGTACGTC.

The DNA of the CDR3 is TGTGCCAGCAGTGAGACAGGGGCTTTGCCTGAAGCTTTCTTT. Its translation: CASSETGALPEAFF. The chain joins TRBV2 to TRBJ1-1, with 8 positions matching TRBD1. The CDR3 is 14 residues long. V was pared by 3 bases and J by 6 bases, with 6 bases of the junction left unmatched. Per germline, CDR1 SNHLY and CDR2 FYNNEI.

The gene calls are TRBV5-4 and TRBJ2-3; 9 bases fit TRBD2. V was pared by 3 bases and J by 5 bases, with 10 bases of the junction left unmatched. Per germline, CDR1 SGHNT and CDR2 YYREEE (reference sequence). This CDR3 spans 16 amino acids. The CDR3 DNA sequence: TGTGCCAGCAGCTCCGGCGGGAGGGGGGCCGGAGATACGCAGTATTTT. It yields the protein CASSSGGRGAGDTQYF.

The chain has TRBV4-1 and TRBJ2-7, with 10 bases matching TRBD2. Trimming at V came to 0 bases and at J to 1 base, leaving 3 bases not matched to a gene. The CDR3 contains 16 residues. Germline CDR1 reads MGHRA; CDR2 reads YSYEKL. CDR3 region: CASSQEGLAPSYEQYF. CDR3 DNA: TGCGCCAGCAGCCAAGAGGGACTAGCGCCTTCCTACGAGCAGTACTTC.

The V and J genes are TRBV28 and TRBJ1-4, with 7 bases lining up with TRBD1. This CDR3 region has 15 residues. Germline V gene data show CDR1 as MDHEN and CDR2 as SYDVKM. The trim removed 2 bases at V and 7 bases at J, leaving 7 bases unmatched. DNA for the CDR3: TGTGCCAGCAGTTTACGAAGGCCAGGGGGTGAAAAACTGTTTTTT. Translating it yields CASSLRRPGGEKLFF.

For the CDR3, the DNA is TGTGCCAGCAGAGGGGTGGGTGAAAAACTGTTTTTT. Protein: CASRGVGEKLFF. The chain carries TRBV12-3 or TRBV12-4 and TRBJ1-4, with D maybe TRBD1 (5 bases). This CDR3 has 12 amino acids. Trimming pared 6 bases from V and 7 bases from J, leaving 9 bases between.

The CDR3 spells CASSSDASSGNTIYF. In DNA, the CDR3 is TGTGCCAGCAGTTCCGACGCTAGCTCTGGAAACACCATATATTTT. The chain carries TRBV7-2 and TRBJ1-3; D unresolved. The V gene's germline CDR1 is SGHTA and CDR2 FQGNSA. V was trimmed by 6 bases and J by 0 bases, leaving 12 bases between them. This CDR3 contains 15 residues.

The chain couples TRBV5-4 to TRBJ2-3; D may be TRBD2 (6 bases). The CDR3 covers 14 residues. From germline, CDR1 is SGHNT and CDR2 YYREEE (reference sequence). Between the trimmed V and J ends, which lost 4 bases and 4 bases, there was a span of 13 bases. The DNA of the CDR3 is TGTGCCAGCAGCCAGGGACTTACTCCAGATACGCAGTATTTT. Translated: CASSQGLTPDTQYF.

This sequence joins TRBV11-2 and TRBJ2-1; possibly TRBD1 or TRBD2 for D (6 bases each). Trimming stripped 1 base from V and 12 bases from J, with 22 bases between. CDR1 and CDR2 (germline): SGHAT, FQNNGV. This CDR3 has 16 amino acids. The CDR3, as DNA: TGTGCCAGCAGCTTAGGAGACGCATCAGGGGAGGTCCGGCAGTTCTTC. Its protein product is CASSLGDASGEVRQFF.

V and J are TRBV6-6 and TRBJ1-1, with TRBD1 as a possible D gene (5 bases). This CDR3 has 13 residues. Trimming took off 4 bases at V and 5 bases at J, with 11 bases between the two ends. Germline V lookup: CDR1 MNHNY, CDR2 SVGAGI (reference sequence). The CDR3 DNA reads TGTGCCAGCAGTTTCGGGGGAAGGACTGAAGCTTTCTTT. Its translation is CASSFGGRTEAFF.

As DNA, the CDR3 is TGTGCCAGCAGTGGGGGCGGACAGTACACAGATACGCAGTATTTT. This translates into CASSGGGQYTDTQYF. The chain uses TRBV2 and TRBJ2-3; D possibly corresponds to TRBD1 (6 bases). Germline values: CDR1 SNHLY, CDR2 FYNNEI. The CDR3 totals 15 residues. The V end lost 4 bases, the J end lost 2 bases, and 13 bases lay between the germline ends.

The chain employs TRBV6-5 and TRBJ1-2; D not resolved. CDR1 and CDR2 (germline): MNHEY, SVGAGI. The CDR3 extends over 13 amino acids. V was trimmed by 6 bases and J by 1 base, leaving 9 bases between them. CDR3 protein: CASRAVVNYGYTF. The CDR3 region has the DNA TGTGCCAGCAGGGCGGTCGTTAACTATGGCTACACCTTC.

The V gene is TRBV28, the J gene TRBJ2-5, with D unresolved. The V end lost 2 bases, the J end lost 4 bases, and 11 bases lay between the germline ends. CDR1 and CDR2 (germline): MDHEN, SYDVKM. The CDR3 extends over 14 amino acids. CDR3 residues: CASSLVGNRETQYF. In DNA, the CDR3 is TGTGCCAGCAGTTTAGTAGGGAACAGAGAGACCCAGTACTTC.

In the case of this clone: One junction end does not reproduce the germline sequence, and a read error may be involved. The CDR3 sequence is CAWSVNQGRSEF. The CDR3 DNA is TGTGCCTGGAGTGTTAACCAGGGCCGGAGTGAGTTT. This chain joins TRBV30 and TRBJ1-3; D perhaps matches TRBD1 (5 bases). The CDR3 is made up of 12 amino acids. Germline V gene sequence: CDR1 GTSNPN, CDR2 SVGIG (reference sequence).